These 2 T cell receptor beta chains came from one sample sequenced in a study of shared clonotypes between healthy human individuals. Only in-frame clones appear in the TCRdb table, and some are missing; sequencing was by immunoSEQ multiplex PCR. The sample has some 2,500,000 clones, 85% to 95% seen once. Specimen: naive CD4+ T cells from PBMCs. Indicated subset: CD45RA+ positively selected. All receptors come from a man younger than 35 in good health. Some clones in this sample may be carry-over from other donors' samples.

V is TRBV2 and J is TRBJ2-6; D is unclear. CDR3 length: 15 amino acids. Trimming took 5 bases from V and 0 from J, leaving 8 bases between them. CDR1 and CDR2 (germline): SNHLY, FYNNEI. In DNA form, the CDR3 reads TGTGCCAGCAGTCCCAACCACTCTGGGGCCAACGTCCTGACTTTC. Its protein product is CASSPNHSGANVLTF.

The V call is TRBV5-4, the J call TRBJ1-4; TRBD1 matches at 10 bases. CDR3 length: 15 residues. Germline-derived CDR1 and CDR2 are SGHNT and YYREEE (reference sequence). The junction had 3 bases not matched to a gene; V was cut back by 0 bases and J by 7 bases. In DNA, the CDR3 is TGTGCCAGCAGCTTGGGGGGACAGGGGTCTGAAAAACTGTTTTTT. This encodes CASSLGGQGSEKLFF. The full variable domain, completed using reference TRBV5-4 and TRBJ1-4, is ETGVTQSPTHLIKTRGQQVTLRCSSQSGHNTVSWYQQALGQGPQFIFQYYREEENGRGNFPPRFSGLQFPNYSSELNVNALELDDSALYLCASSLGGQGSEKLFFGSGTQLSVL.